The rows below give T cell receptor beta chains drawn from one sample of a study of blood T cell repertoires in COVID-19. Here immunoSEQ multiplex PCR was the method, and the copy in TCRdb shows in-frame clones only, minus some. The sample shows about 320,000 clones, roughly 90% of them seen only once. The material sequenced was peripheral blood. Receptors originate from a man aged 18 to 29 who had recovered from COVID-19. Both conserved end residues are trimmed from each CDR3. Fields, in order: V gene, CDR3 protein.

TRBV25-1 ASSESPGMNTEAF
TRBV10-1 ASSVAGNEQF
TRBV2 ASTYGFVGSNSPLH
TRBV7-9 ASSSDRPNTEAF
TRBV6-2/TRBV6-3 ASSYGGTGQETQY
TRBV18 ASSPPGGGGYT
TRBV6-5 ASSLTVNTEAF
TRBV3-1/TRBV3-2 ASSQRQGAQYGYT
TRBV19 ASSRPTGVWESNEQY
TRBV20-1 SARDRAGVF
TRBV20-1 SARQDY
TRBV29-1 SAGTVLTDTQY
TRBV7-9 AILSSGTEVYSGNTIY
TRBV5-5 ASGPTDYNEQF
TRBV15 ATSGGLEDYEQY
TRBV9 ASSVAQVMGYEQY
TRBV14 ASSQRGGGNYEQY
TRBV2 ASRGQGGLTGYT